Presented here are 7 T cell receptor beta chains from one specimen sequenced in a study of T cell responses to AZD1222 COVID-19 vaccine. Libraries were prepared by immunoSEQ multiplex PCR; TCRdb keeps only in-frame clonotypes and omits some of them. Altogether approximately 130,000 clones are present, about 89% being singletons, with the ten largest covering 5% to 5.5%. This sample comprised peripheral blood, obtained on day 0 of AZD1222 vaccination. The source of these receptors is an adult in good health.

This chain links TRBV9 with TRBJ1-6; TRBD1 agrees at 7 bases. This CDR3 spans 15 amino acids. Per germline, CDR1 SGDLS and CDR2 YYNGEE. Trimming at V came to 4 bases and at J to 7 bases, leaving 8 bases not matched to a gene. The CDR3, as DNA: TGTGCCAGCAGCCCCAGACAGGGTGGAAATTCACCCCTCCACTTT. Translated: CASSPRQGGNSPLHF.

The gene calls are TRBV11-2 and TRBJ2-7; unclear D gene. Trimming left V 2 bases short and J 4 bases short, with 15 bases between. The CDR3 is 15 amino acids. Looked up from germline, CDR1 is SGHAT and CDR2 is FQNNGV. CDR3 amino acids: CASSLMRSVGYEQYF. The DNA of the CDR3 is TGTGCCAGCAGCTTAATGCGGAGCGTGGGTTACGAGCAGTACTTC.

V usage is TRBV5-1 and J usage is TRBJ2-7, with D unclear. V dropped 0 bases and J dropped 0 bases, with 13 bases sitting between them. Looked up from germline, CDR1 is SGHRS and CDR2 is YFSETQ. The CDR3 is 16 amino acids. The CDR3 bases are TGCGCCAGCAGCTTGGATGCGGTCCCCTTCTCCTACGAGCAGTACTTC. Translation: CASSLDAVPFSYEQYF.

This chain's CDR3 is CAWSHFGGTGGMWQYF. The CDR3 coding sequence is TGTGCCTGGAGTCATTTTGGGGGGACAGGGGGCATGTGGCAGTACTTC. The chain carries TRBV30 and TRBJ2-7; 12 positions match TRBD1. V lost 2 bases and J lost 9; bases outside the gene matches: 14. The CDR3 is 16 residues long. Per germline, CDR1 GTSNPN and CDR2 SVGIG (reference sequence). Using reference TRBV30 and TRBJ2-7 for the parts outside the CDR3, the full variable domain is SQTIHQWPATLVQPVGSPLSLECTVEGTSNPNLYWYRQAAGRGLQLLFYSVGIGQISSEVPQNLSASRPQDRQFILSSKKLLLSDSGFYLCAWSHFGGTGGMWQYFGPGTRLTVT.

This chain joins TRBV5-1 and TRBJ1-6, with 10 bases lining up with TRBD1. Trimming removed 4 bases from V and 8 bases from J; junction bases left unmatched: 6. CDR3 length: 15 residues. In germline, CDR1 is SGHRS, CDR2 YFSETQ. The CDR3 DNA reads as TGCGCCAGCAGCATTGGGACAGGGGCCTATTCACCCCTCCACTTT. Translation: CASSIGTGAYSPLHF.

The chain joins TRBV2 to TRBJ1-1; D is unclear. This CDR3 is built from 13 residues. V gave up 7 bases and J gave up 0 bases, with 9 bases separating them. Germline V gene data show CDR1 as SNHLY and CDR2 as FYNNEI. CDR3 sequence reads: CASKADMNTEAFF. CDR3 nucleotides: TGTGCCAGCAAGGCGGATATGAACACTGAAGCTTTCTTT.

This clone came up once. This sequence joins TRBV2 and TRBJ1-5; TRBD1 matches at 11 bases. The length of the CDR3 is 18 residues. J gave up 0 bases and V 6 bases, and 10 bases lay outside the gene matches. The germline V gene has CDR1 SNHLY and CDR2 FYNNEI. The CDR3, as DNA: TGTGCCAGCAGCCGGACAGGGGGCCAAGGTTATAGCAATCAGCCCCAGCATTTT. It yields the protein CASSRTGGQGYSNQPQHF.